These T cell receptor beta chains were read from a single sample in a study of blood T cell repertoires in COVID-19. The data were produced by immunoSEQ multiplex PCR, yet TCRdb's version contains in-frame clones alone and is incomplete. The repertoire holds 200,000 to 250,000 clones, with roughly nine tenths as singletons. Sequences were obtained from peripheral blood. The receptors were gathered from a woman in her late teens or twenties who had recovered from COVID-19. Each CDR3 is given with its conserved first and last residue. D genes are given only for firm matches. Part of the rows lack a size; the others show once, few, many or a class for expanded clones.

J gene: TRBJ1-6
D gene: .
V gene: TRBV30
clone size: .
CDR3 DNA: TGTGCCTCCGGCCTCCAACAGGGCTATAATTCACCCCTCCACTTT
CDR3 protein: CASGLQQGYNSPLHF

J gene: TRBJ2-2
D gene: .
V gene: TRBV19
clone size: .
CDR3 DNA: TGTGCCAGTAGTATGATCAGGGTTGCGAACACCGGGGAGCTGTTTTTT
CDR3 protein: CASSMIRVANTGELFF

J gene: TRBJ1-4
D gene: TRBD1
V gene: TRBV19
clone size: .
CDR3 DNA: TGTGCCAGTAGACAAGGCAGGGGGTACGAAAAACTGTTTTTT
CDR3 protein: CASRQGRGYEKLFF

J gene: TRBJ2-1
D gene: TRBD1
V gene: TRBV6-2/TRBV6-3
clone size: .
CDR3 DNA: TGTGCCAGCAGTTGGACAGGGGGCTACAATGAGCAGTTCTTC
CDR3 protein: CASSWTGGYNEQFF

J gene: TRBJ2-7
D gene: .
V gene: TRBV30
clone size: .
CDR3 DNA: TGTGCTTTCACAGCAGGGGAGCAGTACTTC
CDR3 protein: CAFTAGEQYF

J gene: TRBJ1-4
D gene: TRBD1
V gene: TRBV27
clone size: .
CDR3 DNA: TGTGCCAGCAGTCCGAGACAGGGTGGATCTAATGAAAAACTGTTTTTT
CDR3 protein: CASSPRQGGSNEKLFF

J gene: TRBJ2-7
D gene: TRBD1
V gene: TRBV19
clone size: .
CDR3 DNA: TGTGCCAGTAGTAAGGGGCCAGTGACAGGGCACCTCTCCTACGAGCAGTACTTC
CDR3 protein: CASSKGPVTGHLSYEQYF

J gene: TRBJ2-2
D gene: TRBD2
V gene: TRBV6-5
clone size: .
CDR3 DNA: TGTGCCAGCACCCGGCGGGAGGGCGGCACCGGGGAGCTGTTTTTT
CDR3 protein: CASTRREGGTGELFF

J gene: TRBJ2-7
D gene: TRBD1
V gene: TRBV15
clone size: .
CDR3 DNA: TGTGCCACCAGCACGCGACAGGGGGCGGTGGAGCAGTACTTC
CDR3 protein: CATSTRQGAVEQYF

J gene: TRBJ2-4
D gene: TRBD2
V gene: TRBV9
clone size: few
CDR3 DNA: TGTGCCAGCAGCGTAGAGGCCCCGACTAGCGGGAGGGCCGGTTCCAAAAACATTCAGTACTTC
CDR3 protein: CASSVEAPTSGRAGSKNIQYF

J gene: TRBJ2-2
D gene: TRBD2
V gene: TRBV5-1
clone size: .
CDR3 DNA: TGCGCCAGCACCCAGCTTGGGATAGCGGGAGTCGGGACCGGGGAGCTGTTTTTT
CDR3 protein: CASTQLGIAGVGTGELFF

J gene: TRBJ2-1
D gene: .
V gene: TRBV18
clone size: .
CDR3 DNA: TGTGCCAGCTCACCAGGCAGGCACAGGCTGGGTTACAATGAGCAGTTCTTC
CDR3 protein: CASSPGRHRLGYNEQFF

J gene: TRBJ2-7
D gene: TRBD1
V gene: TRBV5-6
clone size: .
CDR3 DNA: TGTGCCAGCAGCTTGGACAGGGGGCTCGAGCAGTACTTC
CDR3 protein: CASSLDRGLEQYF

J gene: TRBJ1-1
D gene: .
V gene: TRBV6-4
clone size: .
CDR3 DNA: TGTGCCAGCAGTGAATTTATTTGGAACACTGAAGCTTTCTTT
CDR3 protein: CASSEFIWNTEAFF

J gene: TRBJ2-3
D gene: .
V gene: TRBV7-3
clone size: .
CDR3 DNA: TGTGCCAGCAGCTTGGAGGGGGCGTTGCCAGATACGCAGTATTTT
CDR3 protein: CASSLEGALPDTQYF

J gene: TRBJ1-5
D gene: .
V gene: TRBV27
clone size: .
CDR3 DNA: TGTGCCAGCAGGTCAGGATATAGCAATCAGCCCCAGCATTTT
CDR3 protein: CASRSGYSNQPQHF

J gene: TRBJ2-7
D gene: TRBD1
V gene: TRBV5-8
clone size: once
CDR3 DNA: TGTGCCAGCAGCGCCAGACAGGGGTTAGGGTACGAGCAGTACTTC
CDR3 protein: CASSARQGLGYEQYF

J gene: TRBJ1-6
D gene: .
V gene: TRBV18
clone size: few
CDR3 DNA: TGTGCCAGCTCATTGGCCTCTAGCTCCTATAATTCACCCCTCCACTTT
CDR3 protein: CASSLASSSYNSPLHF

J gene: TRBJ2-2
D gene: TRBD1
V gene: TRBV7-2
clone size: .
CDR3 DNA: TGTGCCAGCAGCTTAGGCAGGACAGGGGGCCGGACCGGGGAGCTGTTTTTT
CDR3 protein: CASSLGRTGGRTGELFF

J gene: TRBJ2-1
D gene: .
V gene: TRBV4-2
clone size: .
CDR3 DNA: TGTGCCAGCAGCCCAGCGGGCCCTTACAATGAGCAGTTCTTC
CDR3 protein: CASSPAGPYNEQFF

J gene: TRBJ1-1
D gene: .
V gene: TRBV4-3
clone size: .
CDR3 DNA: TGCGCCAGCAGCCAAGACGCGGGCACTGAAGCTTTCTTT
CDR3 protein: CASSQDAGTEAFF

J gene: TRBJ2-3
D gene: TRBD2
V gene: TRBV6-4
clone size: .
CDR3 DNA: TGTGCCAGCAGTGACTCTAGCGGGACGGCGCAGTATTTT
CDR3 protein: CASSDSSGTAQYF

J gene: TRBJ1-5
D gene: .
V gene: TRBV6-1
clone size: .
CDR3 DNA: TGTGCCAGCAGTGATTCAGAGGGACACCGAAATCAGCCCCAGCATTTT
CDR3 protein: CASSDSEGHRNQPQHF

J gene: TRBJ2-1
D gene: TRBD2
V gene: TRBV15
clone size: once
CDR3 DNA: TGTGCCACCAGCAGCCCGGGACTAGCGGGAAACACCTACAATGAGCAGTTCTTC
CDR3 protein: CATSSPGLAGNTYNEQFF

J gene: TRBJ2-7
D gene: .
V gene: TRBV4-3
clone size: many
CDR3 DNA: TGCGCCAGCAGCCTATGGAGGGACCTCTCCTACGAGCAGTACTTC
CDR3 protein: CASSLWRDLSYEQYF

J gene: TRBJ1-1
D gene: TRBD1
V gene: TRBV11-1
clone size: once
CDR3 DNA: TGTGCCAGCAGCTTAAAGAGGGGGCGTGACACTGAAGCTTTCTTT
CDR3 protein: CASSLKRGRDTEAFF

J gene: TRBJ1-4
D gene: TRBD1
V gene: TRBV27
clone size: once
CDR3 DNA: TGTGCCAGCAGCCTATCCGGGACAGGGGGTGAAAAACTGTTTTTT
CDR3 protein: CASSLSGTGGEKLFF

J gene: TRBJ2-7
D gene: .
V gene: TRBV6-5
clone size: few
CDR3 DNA: TGTGCCAGCAGTTACGGGCAGGCTAACTCCTACGAGCAGTACTTC
CDR3 protein: CASSYGQANSYEQYF

J gene: TRBJ2-3
D gene: TRBD2
V gene: TRBV5-6
clone size: .
CDR3 DNA: TGTGCCAGCAGCGTAGCGGGAGGGTCCAACACAGATACGCAGTATTTT
CDR3 protein: CASSVAGGSNTDTQYF

J gene: TRBJ2-3
D gene: TRBD2
V gene: TRBV27
clone size: few
CDR3 DNA: TGTGCCAGCAGTTTATCGGCGGGAGGCCCGACGGTTGGAGCTAGCACAGATACGCAGTATTTT
CDR3 protein: CASSLSAGGPTVGASTDTQYF

J gene: TRBJ2-1
D gene: TRBD2
V gene: TRBV30
clone size: .
CDR3 DNA: TGTGCCTGGAGTGCCGGAGCGGGGATGAGATACAATGAGCAGTTCTTC
CDR3 protein: CAWSAGAGMRYNEQFF

J gene: TRBJ1-5
D gene: TRBD1
V gene: TRBV29-1
clone size: .
CDR3 DNA: TGCAGCGTTGAACTCACAGGGGATCAGCCCCAGCATTTT
CDR3 protein: CSVELTGDQPQHF

J gene: TRBJ1-1
D gene: .
V gene: TRBV6-1
clone size: .
CDR3 DNA: TGTGCCAGCAGGGAATGGGGGGGCTTTTCGAACACTGAAGCTTTCTTT
CDR3 protein: CASREWGGFSNTEAFF

J gene: TRBJ2-1
D gene: TRBD2
V gene: TRBV18
clone size: .
CDR3 DNA: TGTGCCAGCTCATATCCGGGAGGGACCTACAATGAGCAGTTCTTC
CDR3 protein: CASSYPGGTYNEQFF

J gene: TRBJ2-2
D gene: .
V gene: TRBV9
clone size: .
CDR3 DNA: TGTGCCAGCAGCCCCCCAGGTCCGGCGGGACCGTCCGACGGGGAGCTGTTTTTT
CDR3 protein: CASSPPGPAGPSDGELFF

J gene: TRBJ1-2
D gene: .
V gene: TRBV28
clone size: .
CDR3 DNA: TGTGCCAGCAGTTTATCGGCGCAGGATAACTATGGCTACACCTTC
CDR3 protein: CASSLSAQDNYGYTF

J gene: TRBJ2-1
D gene: .
V gene: TRBV12-5
clone size: once
CDR3 DNA: TGTGCTAGTGGCTTAGGGAGTTTGCGGGATGAGCAGTTCTTC
CDR3 protein: CASGLGSLRDEQFF

J gene: TRBJ1-4
D gene: TRBD1
V gene: TRBV15
clone size: .
CDR3 DNA: TGTGCCACCAGCACCCGGACAGGGGGCGTTGAAAAACTGTTTTTT
CDR3 protein: CATSTRTGGVEKLFF

J gene: TRBJ2-7
D gene: TRBD2
V gene: TRBV7-2
clone size: few
CDR3 DNA: TGTGCCAGCAGCTTATCCCCCTGGGTAGCGGGACCCTACGAGCAGTACTTC
CDR3 protein: CASSLSPWVAGPYEQYF

J gene: TRBJ2-7
D gene: .
V gene: TRBV9
clone size: .
CDR3 DNA: TGTGCCAGCTCTCCGGGGGTTGACGAGCAGTACTTC
CDR3 protein: CASSPGVDEQYF

J gene: TRBJ2-3
D gene: .
V gene: TRBV4-1
clone size: .
CDR3 DNA: TGCGCCAGCAGCCAACGGGAGTCCCAAACAAGCACAGATACGCAGTATTTT
CDR3 protein: CASSQRESQTSTDTQYF

J gene: TRBJ1-1
D gene: .
V gene: TRBV12-3/TRBV12-4
clone size: .
CDR3 DNA: TGTGCCAGCAGTTTAGTAGGGGGTACTGAAGCTTTCTTT
CDR3 protein: CASSLVGGTEAFF

J gene: TRBJ2-1
D gene: TRBD2
V gene: TRBV10-3
clone size: .
CDR3 DNA: TGTGCCATCAGCCCTTTACTAGCGGGAGGCGACAATGAGCAGTTCTTC
CDR3 protein: CAISPLLAGGDNEQFF

J gene: TRBJ2-3
D gene: TRBD1
V gene: TRBV20-1
clone size: .
CDR3 DNA: TGCAGTGCCAGGGGGATTCCGCAGTATTTT
CDR3 protein: CSARGIPQYF

J gene: TRBJ2-3
D gene: .
V gene: TRBV11-2
clone size: .
CDR3 DNA: TGTGCCAGCAGCTTAGGAGGGTATCCAGATACGCAGTATTTT
CDR3 protein: CASSLGGYPDTQYF

J gene: TRBJ1-2
D gene: .
V gene: TRBV5-6
clone size: once
CDR3 DNA: TGTGCCAGCAGCTTGTACGTATCTACCTCCTATGGCTACACCTTC
CDR3 protein: CASSLYVSTSYGYTF

J gene: TRBJ2-3
D gene: .
V gene: TRBV4-2
clone size: .
CDR3 DNA: TGTGCCAGCAGCCAACGAGCTAATCAGGGGAGCACAGATACGCAGTATTTT
CDR3 protein: CASSQRANQGSTDTQYF

J gene: TRBJ2-3
D gene: .
V gene: TRBV30
clone size: .
CDR3 DNA: TGTGCCTGGAACCAGTTCACAGATACGCAGTATTTT
CDR3 protein: CAWNQFTDTQYF